Below, 13 T cell receptor beta chains from the same sample are listed, as sequenced in a study of blood T cell repertoires in COVID-19 (dated by TCRdb to the early 2020s). The library was obtained by the immunoSEQ multiplex PCR assay. TCRdb's version of the immuneACCESS table is confined to in-frame rearrangements and falls short of the full clone set. An unresolved V gene accounts for under half of the shortfall where checked; the remainder is of unknown origin. The sample table records about 250,000 clones; approximately 84% of these occur just once. Together, the top ten hold more than 1.5% of the sample. Sequencing was carried out using PBMCs or T cells enriched from blood (not recorded which). All receptors come from a man aged 35 to 55 who had recovered from COVID-19.

V and J are TRBV12-5 and TRBJ2-5, with TRBD1 matching over 8 bases. The CDR3 has 14 residues. Germline lookup yields CDR1 LGHNT and CDR2 FRNRAP. The ends lost 6 bases at V and 4 bases at J; junction bases unmatched: 7. The CDR3 sequence: CASGATGGRETQYF. In DNA, the CDR3 is TGTGCTAGTGGGGCCACAGGGGGACGAGAGACCCAGTACTTC.

This clone was seen once. The genes are TRBV27 and TRBJ2-2, with 9 bases identical to TRBD2. Trimming at V came to 4 bases and at J to 5 bases, leaving 5 bases not matched to a gene. The CDR3 totals 15 residues. Germline-derived CDR1 and CDR2 are MNHEY and SMNVEV (reference sequence). Written as DNA, the CDR3 is TGTGCCAGCAGTTCGGGACTAGCAACGACCGGGGAGCTGTTTTTT. Amino acids: CASSSGLATTGELFF.

This clone was seen more than once but under ten times. This chain connects TRBV21-1 to TRBJ2-1; the DNA was not compared with TRBD1, the D call given in the table. TRBV21-1 is classified as a pseudogene. This CDR3 region has 15 residues. The DNA for the CDR3 is TGTGCCAGCAGCTCAGACAGGGGCGCTTACAATGAGCAGTTCTTC. Translated: CASSSDRGAYNEQFF.

CDR3 DNA sequence: TGTGCCGGGGGGGCAGGACATAGCAATCAGCCCCAGCATTTT. Protein product: CAGGAGHSNQPQHF. The gene calls are TRBV19 and TRBJ1-5; TRBD1 might be the D (6 bases). The CDR3 is 14 residues long. CDR1 and CDR2 (germline): LNHDA, SQIVND (reference sequence). With 11 bases removed from V and 0 bases from J, the gap between germline ends came to 14 bases.

V gene TRBV7-2 combines with J gene TRBJ1-6, with D hard to call. Germline CDR1 is SGHTA and CDR2 is FQGNSA. The V end lost 0 bases, the J end lost 7 bases, and 7 bases lay between the germline ends. CDR3 size: 14 residues. DNA for the CDR3: TGTGCCAGCAGCTTAGCTTGGGAGAATTCACCCCTCCACTTT. Translated: CASSLAWENSPLHF.

About this clone itself: This sample includes further DNA sequences coding for the same CDR3. The chain employs TRBV27 and TRBJ2-7; possible D gene TRBD1, 6 bases. The germline V and J ends were trimmed by 6 bases and 2 bases, with 11 bases remaining between them. Germline-derived CDR1 and CDR2 are MNHEY and SMNVEV (reference sequence). The CDR3 extends over 13 amino acids. The CDR3 DNA reads as TGTGCCAGCAGCCTTGGACAGACCTACGAGCAGTACTTC. It encodes CASSLGQTYEQYF.

The chain uses TRBV7-2 and TRBJ1-2; D remains ambiguous. Germline V gene sequence: CDR1 SGHTA, CDR2 FQGNSA. This CDR3 has 15 amino acids. Trimming shortened V by 4 bases and J by 2 bases, and 14 bases separated the two germline ends. For the CDR3, the DNA is TGTGCCAGCAGCTCCCTACGCGTTCTCAACTATGGCTACACCTTC. It codes for CASSSLRVLNYGYTF.

This clone was seen more than once but under ten times. The V call is TRBV6-1, the J call TRBJ2-5; no definite D call. Per germline, CDR1 MNHNS and CDR2 SASEGT. The V and J ends lost 3 bases and 2 bases respectively, with 13 bases between them. The CDR3 totals 15 residues. CDR3 DNA: TGTGCCAGCAGTGAGATCCTCGGAGAACAAGAGACCCAGTACTTC. Amino acid sequence: CASSEILGEQETQYF.

The CDR3 DNA sequence: TGTGCCAGCAGCTTGGGTTTTCGGGACAGGGAAGATACGCAGTATTTT. Its translation is CASSLGFRDREDTQYF. J is TRBJ2-3 and V is TRBV5-5; 9 nucleotides match TRBD1. This CDR3 has 16 amino acids. Germline CDR1 SGHKS, CDR2 YYEKEE (reference sequence). J lost 5 bases, V lost 0 bases, and 7 bases had no gene match.

This rearrangement joins TRBV6-5 to TRBJ1-6; D gene ambiguous. The CDR3 covers 15 residues. Germline V gene data show CDR1 as MNHEY and CDR2 as SVGAGI. V dropped 2 bases and J dropped 3 bases, with 8 bases sitting between them. DNA for the CDR3: TGTGCCAGCAGTTACAACGGACTCTATAATTCACCCCTCCACTTT. It encodes CASSYNGLYNSPLHF.

This chain connects TRBV30 to TRBJ2-5; 12 bases line up with TRBD2. The CDR3 loop spans 14 amino acids. Germline-derived CDR1 and CDR2 are GTSNPN and SVGIG (reference sequence). V dropped 3 bases and J dropped 2; count of bases not matched to a gene: 1. Here the CDR3 reads CAWRLAGGQETQYF. The CDR3 nucleotides read TGTGCCTGGAGACTAGCGGGGGGACAAGAGACCCAGTACTTC. The full variable domain, completed using reference TRBV30 and TRBJ2-5, is SQTIHQWPATLVQPVGSPLSLECTVEGTSNPNLYWYRQAAGRGLQLLFYSVGIGQISSEVPQNLSASRPQDRQFILSSKKLLLSDSGFYLCAWRLAGGQETQYFGPGTRLLVL.

Only one count was recorded for this clone. V usage is TRBV5-6 and J usage is TRBJ2-2; D call uncertain. Germline CDR1 SGHDT, CDR2 YYEEEE. This CDR3 spans 14 amino acids. Trimming took off 0 bases at V and 4 bases at J, with 7 bases between the two ends. The CDR3 region is CASSLARSTGELFF. The CDR3 nucleotides are TGTGCCAGCAGCTTGGCCCGTTCCACCGGGGAGCTGTTTTTT.

The chain is built from TRBV7-2 and TRBJ2-3; 8 nucleotides align to TRBD1. CDR1 is SGHTA, CDR2 FQGNSA, per germline. This CDR3 is 14 amino acids long. Trimming cost V 5 bases and J 4 bases; bases outside gene matches: 5. CDR3 loop: CASSTNRGADTQYF. CDR3 DNA: TGTGCCAGCAGCACCAACAGGGGGGCAGATACGCAGTATTTT.